This TCR beta chain was sequenced in a study of CD8 T cells in Susac syndrome. CDR3 size: 15 residues. The V and J ends lost 2 bases and 2 bases, in that order; junction bases with no gene match: 3. Germline CDR1 is MRHNA and CDR2 is SNTAGT. Reverse transcription of roughly 0.5 to 1 ug RNA was performed with random hexamers. immunoSEQ multiplex PCR amplified TCR beta CDR3 across 54 Vbeta, 13 Jbeta. TCRdb itself ran the immunoSEQ multiplex PCR reads through MiXCR, one entry per CDR3 protein. The repertoire consists of 71,000 or so distinct CDR3 sequences, with approximately 93% occurring once and the leading ten covering around 0.15%.

The chain employs TRBV6-4 and TRBJ2-3, with TRBD2 matching over 8 bases. This sequence was found in a human donor with Susac syndrome. Sequencing was done on a sample of CD4+ T cells from PBMCs. The CDR3 spells CASSDGGGLTDTQYF. The DNA for the CDR3 is TGTGCCAGCAGTGACGGCGGGGGGCTCACAGATACGCAGTATTTT.